This T cell receptor beta chain emerged from a study of T-cell reconstitution after alpha-beta-depleted transplantation in children (dated by TCRdb to about 2016). Turning to the overall study: Using TCR repertoire profiling, the study quantitatively followed how T-cell immune reconstitution unfolded in children after TCRalphabeta/CD19-depleted allogeneic hematopoietic cell transplantation.

The CDR3 covers 13 residues, taking in both the cysteine and the phenylalanine. Only CDR3 DNA remains: 39 bases, in frame from the first base. V loses 6 bases, J loses 7 bases, and the germline ends lie 16 bases apart. This clonotype was picked up many times. The target of this receptor is not known. Per-nucleotide qualities are absent, and no much larger clonotype sits a single base away. The method behind the library was PCR. The instrument was an Illumina HiSeq 2500. To normalize quantification of the TCRbeta repertoire, the TCR libraries were built with molecular barcoding that relied on unique molecular identifiers. Through fastp at Q25 and MiXCR, TCRdb rebuilt clones from the public reads, retaining in-frame beta chains. Every distinct CDR3 protein forms one entry, paired with its most common genes and DNA. This sample comprises approximately 250,000 distinct CDR3 sequences, around 9.7% of them detected only once. Together, the top ten hold roughly 5.1% of the sample.

The starting material was PBMCs from the stem cell graft donor, obtained from the stem cell graft. The sequence derives from a human donor who donated a stem cell graft to a child with SCID. The V and J segments used are TRBV12-3 or TRBV12-4 and TRBJ2-7, with the D call perhaps TRBD1 or TRBD2, each one matching 5 bases. The CDR3: CASSPGQVVEQYF. The sequenced DNA is TGTGCCAGCAGCCCGGGGCAGGTTGTAGAGCAGTACTTC.